The T cell receptor (beta chain) under discussion was sequenced for a study of a mutant IDH1 vaccine in newly diagnosed glioma. On the study more broadly: Most had both radiotherapy and temozolomide beforehand; others had only one.

This sample's time point: week 5, during vaccination. Vaccinated patients received 300 ug of mutant IDH1 20-mer peptide per dose, with topical imiquimod. Patients carried new grade 3 or 4 IDH1-mutant astrocytomas lacking nuclear ATRX. This clone was observed a handful of times. The antigen remains unidentified. The method was immunoSEQ multiplex PCR; TCRdb's version includes in-frame clones alone and lacks a portion of them. The sample has tens of thousands of clones, around 84% seen once. The source of this sequence is a woman aged 45-60 years with glioma. The material sequenced was PBMCs, taken from a glioma patient whose treatment included an IDH1 peptide vaccine.

Here the CDR3 reads CATSSGGQGGSQPQHF. DNA of the CDR3: TGTGCCACCAGCAGCGGGGGACAGGGCGGAAGTCAGCCCCAGCATTTT. The chain has TRBV15 and TRBJ1-5; TRBD1 matches at 9 bases. Germline V CDR1 and CDR2: LNHNV, YYDKDF (reference sequence). CDR3 length: 16 amino acids. Trimming at V came to 3 bases and at J to 6 bases, leaving 9 bases not matched to a gene.